The entry below gives a single TCR beta chain sequence along with its context. This specimen comes from a study of T cell changes during pregnancy in multiple sclerosis. The V and J ends lost 2 bases and 7 bases respectively, with 21 bases between them. Per the germline V gene, CDR1 is PRHDT and CDR2 is FYEKMQ (reference sequence). This CDR3 comprises 16 residues. The protocol was immunoSEQ multiplex PCR, while the TCRdb copy is restricted to in-frame clones and leaves out a portion. The repertoire holds 95,000 to 100,000 clones, with 75% to 95% as singletons. The sample consisted of peripheral blood, taken in the second trimester of pregnancy. The receptor was isolated from a female donor with multiple sclerosis, enrolled in a pregnancy study. V is TRBV13 and J is TRBJ2-7; D might be TRBD2 (6 bases). The CDR3, as DNA: TGTGCCAGCAGCTTATCCGGGACTGAGACTTTTGGGGAGCAGTACTTC. Amino acid sequence: CASSLSGTETFGEQYF.